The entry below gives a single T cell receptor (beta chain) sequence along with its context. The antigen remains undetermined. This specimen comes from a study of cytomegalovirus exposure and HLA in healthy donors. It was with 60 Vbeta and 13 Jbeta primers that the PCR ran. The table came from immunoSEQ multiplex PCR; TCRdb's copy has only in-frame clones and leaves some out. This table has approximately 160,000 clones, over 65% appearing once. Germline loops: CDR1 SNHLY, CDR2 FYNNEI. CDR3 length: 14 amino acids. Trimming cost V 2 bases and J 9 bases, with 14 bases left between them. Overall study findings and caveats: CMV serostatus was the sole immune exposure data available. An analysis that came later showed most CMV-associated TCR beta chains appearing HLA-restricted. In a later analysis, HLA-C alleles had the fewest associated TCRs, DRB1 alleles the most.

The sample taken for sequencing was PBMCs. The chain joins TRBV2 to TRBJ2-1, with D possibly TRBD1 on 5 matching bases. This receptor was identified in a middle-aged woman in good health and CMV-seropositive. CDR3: CASSESQGNSEQFF. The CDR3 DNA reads TGTGCCAGCAGTGAAAGCCAGGGAAACAGTGAGCAGTTCTTC.